This T cell receptor (beta chain) stems from a study of shared clonotypes between healthy human individuals. Study in general: Donors had three CD4 naive, three CD4 memory, two CD8 naive and one CD8 memory plate apiece.

V shed 7 bases, J shed 3 bases, and the junction held 9 bases outside the gene matches. Per germline, CDR1 MDHEN and CDR2 SYDVKM. The CDR3 extends over 14 amino acids. For every subset, genomic DNA was evenly distributed across several immunoSEQ plates. TCRdb's copy holds only in-frame clones and misses some; the assay was immunoSEQ multiplex PCR. Of some 550,000 clones listed, about 97% are singletons. The receptor's source is a woman aged 25 to 45 in good health. The chain has TRBV28 and TRBJ2-7; 7 bases fit TRBD1. Material: naive CD4+ T cells sorted from blood. Indicated subset: CD45RA+ positively selected. The CDR3 bases are TGTGCCAGCACCCAGGGACAGCAAATCTACGAGCAGTACTTC. Residues: CASTQGQQIYEQYF.